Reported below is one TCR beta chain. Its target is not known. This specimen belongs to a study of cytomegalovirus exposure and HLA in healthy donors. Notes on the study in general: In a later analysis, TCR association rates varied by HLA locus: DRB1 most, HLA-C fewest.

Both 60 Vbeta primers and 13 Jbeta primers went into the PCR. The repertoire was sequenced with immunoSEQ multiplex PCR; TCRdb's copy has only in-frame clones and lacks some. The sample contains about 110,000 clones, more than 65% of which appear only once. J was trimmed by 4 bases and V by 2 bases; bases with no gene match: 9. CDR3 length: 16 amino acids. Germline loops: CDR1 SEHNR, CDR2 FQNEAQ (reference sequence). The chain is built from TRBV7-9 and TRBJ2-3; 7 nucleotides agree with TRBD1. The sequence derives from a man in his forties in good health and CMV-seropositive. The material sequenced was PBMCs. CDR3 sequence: CASSLRQGVRPDTQYF. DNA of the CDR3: TGTGCCAGCAGCTTACGACAGGGAGTAAGGCCAGATACGCAGTATTTT. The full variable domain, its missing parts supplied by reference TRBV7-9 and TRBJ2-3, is DTGVSQNPRHKITKRGQNVTFRCDPISEHNRLYWYRQTLGQGPEFLTYFQNEAQLEKSRLLSDRFSAERPKGSFSTLEIQRTEQGDSAMYLCASSLRQGVRPDTQYFGPGTRLTVL.